The next 12 T cell receptor beta chains were all read from a single sample in a study of vaccination and CD4 T cells after COVID-19. Treatment meaning: approximately 11-day PBMC culture with coronavirus spike peptide pools or control peptides (ViraFEST assay). The unexposed donor's CD4+ T cells were collected before the COVID-19 pandemic (2011-2018). Cultured CD4+ T cell DNA was sequenced using the Oncomine TCR Beta short-read assay. TCRdb processed the PCR reads anew with MiXCR; each CDR3 protein has one entry. The sample consists of 7,000 to 9,000 distinct CDR3 sequences, roughly 30% of them appearing once. These TCRs are of unknown antigen specificity. Sequenced sample: CD4+ T cells from blood, cultured in vitro. The receptors derive from a human donor in good health.

V is TRBV30 and J is TRBJ1-5, with D possibly being TRBD1 (6 bases). CDR3 length: 13 residues. Germline-derived CDR1 and CDR2 are GTSNPN and SVGIG (reference sequence). V lost 4 bases to trimming and J lost 2 bases, with 9 bases between them. The CDR3 DNA reads TGTGCCTGGAATTCAGGGGGCAATCAGCCCCAGCATTTT. It translates to CAWNSGGNQPQHF.

This clonotype occurred a few times. One end of the junction fails to match germline, which may point to a read error. This chain joins TRBV7-9 and TRBJ2-5; 8 bases agree with TRBD1. This CDR3 contains 15 residues. Germline-derived CDR1 and CDR2 are SEHNR and FQNEAQ (reference sequence). CDR3 region: CASSLATGGTETQYF. DNA for the CDR3: TGTGCCAGCAGCCTAGCTACAGGGGGTACGGAGACCCAGTACTTC.

This chain uses TRBV6-4 with TRBJ2-1, with 12 bases fitting TRBD2. The CDR3 has 14 residues. Germline CDR1 MRHNA, CDR2 SNTAGT. The trim removed 3 bases at V and 6 bases at J, leaving 0 bases unmatched. The CDR3 spells CASSELAGGNEQFF. Here the CDR3 DNA reads TGTGCCAGCAGTGAACTAGCGGGGGGCAATGAGCAGTTCTTC.

The gene calls are TRBV2 and TRBJ1-1; D possibly corresponds to TRBD1 (6 bases). V shed 0 bases and J shed 6 bases, with 14 bases lying between them. CDR3 length: 15 residues. Germline V CDR1 and CDR2: SNHLY, FYNNEI. CDR3 sequence: CASSEASGKGAEAFF. The CDR3 nucleotides read TGTGCCAGCAGTGAAGCGTCAGGGAAGGGGGCTGAAGCTTTCTTT. Looking up the rest from reference TRBV2 and TRBJ1-1 gives the full variable domain: EPEVTQTPSHQVTQMGQEVILRCVPISNHLYFYWYRQILGQKVEFLVSFYNNEISEKSEIFDDQFSVERPDGSNFTLKIRSTKLEDSAMYFCASSEASGKGAEAFFGQGTRLTVV.

This clonotype was seen only a few times. The chain employs TRBV30 and TRBJ2-5; D possibly corresponds to TRBD1 (5 bases). The length of the CDR3 is 13 residues. From germline, CDR1 is GTSNPN and CDR2 SVGIG (reference sequence). Trimming stripped 1 base from V and 5 bases from J, with 11 bases between. This CDR3 reads CAWSGQGWETQYF. DNA for the CDR3: TGTGCCTGGAGTGGGCAGGGTTGGGAGACCCAGTACTTC. The complete variable domain, with remaining parts taken from reference TRBV30 and TRBJ2-5, reads SQTIHQWPATLVQPVGSPLSLECTVEGTSNPNLYWYRQAAGRGLQLLFYSVGIGQISSEVPQNLSASRPQDRQFILSSKKLLLSDSGFYLCAWSGQGWETQYFGPGTRLLVL.

This clonotype was seen only a few times. The V call is TRBV20-1, the J call TRBJ2-1; a possible D gene is TRBD2 (6 bases). CDR3 length: 15 amino acids. The germline CDR1 and CDR2 sequences are DFQATT and SNEGSKA (reference sequence). V lost 6 bases and J lost 0, with 15 bases in between. Here the CDR3 DNA reads TGCAGTGCCGCTCCGGCCGGGAGCTCCTACAATGAGCAGTTCTTC. This sequence encodes CSAAPAGSSYNEQFF.

This clonotype has just a few counts. In DNA, the CDR3 is TGTGCCAGCAGCTTACGACAGGGGGAATACGAGCAGTACTTC. Encoded protein: CASSLRQGEYEQYF. V usage is TRBV7-2 and J usage is TRBJ2-7; 9 bases align to TRBD1. Trimming at V came to 2 bases and at J to 4 bases, leaving 3 bases not matched to a gene. Germline values: CDR1 SGHTA, CDR2 FQGNSA. CDR3 length: 14 amino acids. Variable domain in full (rest from reference TRBV7-2 and TRBJ2-7): GAGVSQSPSNKVTEKGKDVELRCDPISGHTALYWYRQSLGQGLEFLIYFQGNSAPDKSGLPSDRFSAERTGGSVSTLTIQRTQQEDSAVYLCASSLRQGEYEQYFGPGTRLTVT.

This clonotype was counted only a few times. The rearrangement uses TRBV20-1 and TRBJ1-5; no clear D. The CDR3 has 15 amino acids. Germline V CDR1 and CDR2: DFQATT, SNEGSKA (reference sequence). The V end was cut by 0 bases, the J end by 7 bases, with 16 bases between. The CDR3, as DNA: TGCAGTGCTAGAGATCGGTCGGGAGGCGGCCAGCCCCAGCATTTT. It codes for CSARDRSGGGQPQHF.

This clonotype was seen a handful of times. This rearrangement joins TRBV6-4 to TRBJ2-2; 10 bases are shared with TRBD1. Germline V gene data show CDR1 as MRHNA and CDR2 as SNTAGT. This CDR3 has 15 residues. V lost 7 bases and J lost 3; bases outside the gene matches: 5. The CDR3 sequence: CASKGDRGHTGELFF. As DNA, the CDR3 is TGTGCCAGCAAAGGAGACAGGGGGCACACCGGGGAGCTGTTTTTT.

This chain uses TRBV25-1 with TRBJ2-5; 10 positions match TRBD2. The length of the CDR3 is 14 residues. The germline gives CDR1 MGHDK, CDR2 SYGVNS. Trimming at V came to 6 bases and at J to 0 bases, leaving 1 base not matched to a gene. CDR3 DNA sequence: TGTGCCAGCAGACTAGCGGGGTACCAAGAGACCCAGTACTTC. Amino acids: CASRLAGYQETQYF. Full variable domain (remainder filled in from reference TRBV25-1 and TRBJ2-5): EADIYQTPRYLVIGTGKKITLECSQTMGHDKMYWYQQDPGMELHLIHYSYGVNSTEKGDLSSESTVSRIRTEHFPLTLESARPSHTSQYLCASRLAGYQETQYFGPGTRLLVL.

The chain is built from TRBV2 and TRBJ2-7; TRBD2 is a possible D gene (5 bases). This CDR3 has 19 residues. Germline V gives CDR1 SNHLY, CDR2 FYNNEI. The V gene lost 0 bases and the J gene lost 3 bases, with 24 bases spanning the gap. In DNA, the CDR3 is TGTGCCAGCAGTGAAGCGCCAATCTTCGCGGCGGGCAACCTCTACGAGCAGTACTTC. Translated: CASSEAPIFAAGNLYEQYF. The full variable domain, with the rest looked up from reference TRBV2 and TRBJ2-7, is EPEVTQTPSHQVTQMGQEVILRCVPISNHLYFYWYRQILGQKVEFLVSFYNNEISEKSEIFDDQFSVERPDGSNFTLKIRSTKLEDSAMYFCASSEAPIFAAGNLYEQYFGPGTRLTVT.

V and J are TRBV19 and TRBJ1-2; D is unclear. Germline V gene lookup returns CDR1 LNHDA and CDR2 SQIVND (reference sequence). V lost 3 bases, J lost 8 bases, and 10 bases lay in between. The length of the CDR3 is 12 residues. This CDR3 is CASSMVEGGYTF. The CDR3 nucleotides are TGTGCCAGTAGTATGGTCGAGGGAGGCTACACCTTC.